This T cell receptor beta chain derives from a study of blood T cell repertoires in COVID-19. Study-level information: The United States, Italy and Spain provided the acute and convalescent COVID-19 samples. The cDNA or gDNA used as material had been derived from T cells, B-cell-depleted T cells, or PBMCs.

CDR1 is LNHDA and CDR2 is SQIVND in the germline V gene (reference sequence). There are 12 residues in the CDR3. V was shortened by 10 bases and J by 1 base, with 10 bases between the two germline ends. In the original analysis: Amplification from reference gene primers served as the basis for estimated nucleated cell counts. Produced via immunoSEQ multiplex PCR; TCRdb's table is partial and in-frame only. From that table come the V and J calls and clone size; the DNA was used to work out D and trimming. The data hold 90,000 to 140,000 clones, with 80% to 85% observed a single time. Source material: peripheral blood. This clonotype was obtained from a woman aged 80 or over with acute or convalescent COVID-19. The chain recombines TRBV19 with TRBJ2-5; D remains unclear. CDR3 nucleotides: TGTGCCACTGGCAGGCCCCAAGAGACCCAGTACTTC. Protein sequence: CATGRPQETQYF.